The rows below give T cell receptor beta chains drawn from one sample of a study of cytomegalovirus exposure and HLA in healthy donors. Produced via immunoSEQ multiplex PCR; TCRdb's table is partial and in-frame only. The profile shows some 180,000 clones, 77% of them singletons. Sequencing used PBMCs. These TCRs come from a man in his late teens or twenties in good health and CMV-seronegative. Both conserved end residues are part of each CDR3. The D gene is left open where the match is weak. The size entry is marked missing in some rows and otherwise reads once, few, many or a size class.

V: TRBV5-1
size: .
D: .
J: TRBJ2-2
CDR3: CASSLEGARVSTGELFF
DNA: TGCGCCAGCAGCTTGGAAGGGGCCAGGGTATCAACCGGGGAGCTGTTTTTT

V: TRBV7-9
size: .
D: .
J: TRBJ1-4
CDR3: CASSFGGLGEKLFF
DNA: TGTGCCAGCAGCTTCGGGGGGCTGGGGGAAAAACTGTTTTTT

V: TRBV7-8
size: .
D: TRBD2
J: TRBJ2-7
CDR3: CASSLFLAGGTYEQYF
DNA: TGTGCCAGCAGCTTATTCCTAGCGGGAGGAACCTACGAGCAGTACTTC

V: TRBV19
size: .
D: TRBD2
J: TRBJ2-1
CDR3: CASSRATSGRSNEQFF
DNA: TGTGCCAGTAGTAGGGCGACTAGCGGGAGGAGCAATGAGCAGTTCTTC

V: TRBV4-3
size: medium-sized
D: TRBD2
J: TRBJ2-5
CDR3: CASSQEAAAGTSGGLQETQYF
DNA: TGCGCCAGCAGCCAAGAAGCGGCGGCTGGGACTAGCGGGGGCTTGCAAGAGACCCAGTACTTC

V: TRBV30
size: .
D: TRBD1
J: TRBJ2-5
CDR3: CAWRLGTGIETQYF
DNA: TGTGCCTGGAGGTTGGGGACAGGGATAGAGACCCAGTACTTC

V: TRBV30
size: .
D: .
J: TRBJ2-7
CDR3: CAWSGESSYEQYF
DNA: TGTGCCTGGAGTGGAGAGAGCTCCTACGAGCAGTACTTC

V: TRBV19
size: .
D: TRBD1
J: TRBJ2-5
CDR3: CASSRGQGRETQYF
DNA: TGTGCCAGTAGCCGAGGACAGGGAAGAGAGACCCAGTACTTC

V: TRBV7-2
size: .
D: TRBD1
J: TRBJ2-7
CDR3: CASSTDRGRIYEQYF
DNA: TGTGCCAGCAGCACCGACAGGGGGCGCATTTACGAGCAGTACTTC

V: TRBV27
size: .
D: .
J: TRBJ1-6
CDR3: CASSLSANSPLHF
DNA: TGTGCCAGCAGTTTATCGGCAAATTCACCCCTCCACTTT

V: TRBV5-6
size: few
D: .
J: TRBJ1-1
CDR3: CASSLESTEAFF
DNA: TGTGCCAGCAGCTTAGAGAGTACTGAAGCTTTCTTT

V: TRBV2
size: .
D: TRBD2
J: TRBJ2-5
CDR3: CASSEELAGTQYF
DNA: TGTGCCAGCAGTGAAGAACTAGCGGGGACCCAGTACTTC

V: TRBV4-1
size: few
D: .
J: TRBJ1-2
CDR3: CASSHPSAGKFYGYTF
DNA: TGCGCCAGCAGCCATCCCAGTGCAGGGAAGTTTTATGGCTACACCTTC

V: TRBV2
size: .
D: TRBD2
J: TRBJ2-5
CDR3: CASRRGLAGGPQETQYF
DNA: TGTGCCAGCAGGCGAGGACTAGCGGGGGGCCCCCAAGAGACCCAGTACTTC

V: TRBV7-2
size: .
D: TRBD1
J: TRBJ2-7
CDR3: CASSLGGTGGYEQYF
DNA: TGTGCCAGCAGCTTAGGGGGGACAGGGGGGTACGAGCAGTACTTC

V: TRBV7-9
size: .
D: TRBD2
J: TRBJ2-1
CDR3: CASSQGLAIDEQFF
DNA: TGTGCCAGCAGCCAGGGACTAGCCATCGATGAGCAGTTCTTC

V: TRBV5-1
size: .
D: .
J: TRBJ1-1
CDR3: CASSDRFDTEAFF
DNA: TGCGCCAGCAGCGACAGATTTGACACTGAAGCTTTCTTT

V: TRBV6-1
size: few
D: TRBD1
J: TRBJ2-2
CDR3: CASRGTGSRLFF
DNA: TGTGCCAGCAGGGGGACAGGGTCTAGGCTGTTTTTT

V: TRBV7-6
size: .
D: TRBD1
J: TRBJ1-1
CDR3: CASSLTQGMENTEAFF
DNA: TGTGCCAGCAGCCTGACACAGGGGATGGAGAACACTGAAGCTTTCTTT

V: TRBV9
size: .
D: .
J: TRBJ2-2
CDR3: CASSVGNTGELFF
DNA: TGTGCCAGCAGCGTCGGGAACACCGGGGAGCTGTTTTTT

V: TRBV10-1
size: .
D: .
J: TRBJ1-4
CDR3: CASSESNWNEKLFF
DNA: TGCGCCAGCAGTGAGTCGAACTGGAATGAAAAACTGTTTTTT

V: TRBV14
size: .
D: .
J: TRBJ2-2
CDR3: CASSRRGGYTGELFF
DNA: TGTGCCAGCAGCCGGAGGGGCGGATACACCGGGGAGCTGTTTTTT

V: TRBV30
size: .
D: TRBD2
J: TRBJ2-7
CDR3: CAFTDSGGPYEQYF
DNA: TGTGCCTTTACAGATAGCGGGGGACCTTACGAGCAGTACTTC

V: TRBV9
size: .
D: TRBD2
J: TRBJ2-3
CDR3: CASSSRLGGTSGGTNTQYF
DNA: TGTGCCAGCAGCTCCCGATTAGGGGGGACTAGCGGGGGGACAAATACGCAGTATTTT

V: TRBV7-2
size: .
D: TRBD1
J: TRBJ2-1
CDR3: CASSLVGTGFSYNEQFF
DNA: TGTGCCAGCAGCTTAGTTGGGACAGGGTTCTCCTACAATGAGCAGTTCTTC

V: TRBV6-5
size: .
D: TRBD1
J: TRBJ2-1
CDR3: CASSSRQGKEFF
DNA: TGTGCCAGCAGTTCGAGACAGGGAAAGGAGTTCTTC

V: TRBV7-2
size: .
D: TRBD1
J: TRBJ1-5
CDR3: CASSPHRTGGGQPQHF
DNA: TGTGCCAGCAGCCCACACCGGACAGGGGGAGGGCAGCCCCAGCATTTT

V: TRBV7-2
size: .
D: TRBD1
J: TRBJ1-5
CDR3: CASSLETGAGQPQHF
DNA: TGTGCCAGCAGCTTAGAGACAGGGGCTGGTCAGCCCCAGCATTTT

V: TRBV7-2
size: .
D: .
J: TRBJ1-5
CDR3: CASSKNSRDFSNQPQHF
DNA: TGTGCCAGCAGCAAAAACTCCAGGGACTTTAGCAATCAGCCCCAGCATTTT

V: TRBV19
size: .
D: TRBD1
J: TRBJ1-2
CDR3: CASSIDGQGDYGYTF
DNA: TGTGCCAGTAGTATAGACGGACAGGGCGACTATGGCTACACCTTC

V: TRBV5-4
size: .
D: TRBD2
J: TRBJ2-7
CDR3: CASSLWTRAHEQYF
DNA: TGTGCCAGCAGCTTGTGGACTAGAGCCCACGAGCAGTACTTC

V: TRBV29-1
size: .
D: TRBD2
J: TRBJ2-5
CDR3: CIAQRDLKGTQYF
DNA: TGCATCGCCCAGCGGGACCTTAAGGGGACCCAGTACTTC

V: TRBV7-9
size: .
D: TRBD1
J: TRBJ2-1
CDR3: CASSSGQGVAGSEEQFF
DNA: TGTGCCAGCAGCTCGGGACAGGGGGTCGCAGGATCGGAGGAGCAGTTCTTC

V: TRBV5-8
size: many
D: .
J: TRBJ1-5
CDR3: CASSLLQGNQPQHF
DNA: TGTGCCAGCAGCTTGTTGCAGGGGAATCAGCCCCAGCATTTT

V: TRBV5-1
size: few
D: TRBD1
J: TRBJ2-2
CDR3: CASSWTGVWELFF
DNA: TGCGCCAGCAGCTGGACAGGGGTCTGGGAGCTGTTTTTT

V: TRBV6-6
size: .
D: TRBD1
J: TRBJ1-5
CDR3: CASSYNQGGRQPQHF
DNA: TGTGCCAGCAGTTACAACCAGGGGGGACGTCAGCCCCAGCATTTT

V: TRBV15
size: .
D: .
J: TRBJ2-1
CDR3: CATSHRYTGSEQFF
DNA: TGTGCCACCAGCCACCGTTATACAGGGAGCGAGCAGTTCTTC

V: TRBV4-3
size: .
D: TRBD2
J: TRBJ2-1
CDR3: CASSQDGPGLAGGPNGNEQFF
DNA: TGCGCCAGCAGCCAAGATGGACCGGGACTAGCGGGAGGGCCAAATGGAAATGAGCAGTTCTTC

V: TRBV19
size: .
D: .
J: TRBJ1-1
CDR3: CASSIGRFGLNTEAFF
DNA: TGTGCCAGTAGTATAGGGCGGTTTGGATTGAACACTGAAGCTTTCTTT

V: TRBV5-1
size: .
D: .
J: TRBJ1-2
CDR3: CASSFTGFYGYTF
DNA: TGCGCCAGCAGCTTCACAGGTTTCTATGGCTACACCTTC

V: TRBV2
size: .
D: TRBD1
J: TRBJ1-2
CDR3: CASSVAGTGNGYTF
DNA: TGTGCCAGCAGTGTCGCCGGGACAGGGAATGGCTACACCTTC

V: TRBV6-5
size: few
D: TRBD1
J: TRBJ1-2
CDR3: CASSGRQGARDGYTF
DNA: TGTGCCAGCAGTGGAAGACAGGGGGCGCGGGATGGCTACACCTTC

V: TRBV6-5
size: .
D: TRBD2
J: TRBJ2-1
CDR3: CASSRLAHNGDEQFF
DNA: TGTGCCAGCAGTAGACTAGCCCATAATGGGGATGAGCAGTTCTTC

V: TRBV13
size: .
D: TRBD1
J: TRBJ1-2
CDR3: CASSLGTGDYGYTF
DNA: TGTGCCAGCAGCTTAGGGACAGGGGACTATGGCTACACCTTC

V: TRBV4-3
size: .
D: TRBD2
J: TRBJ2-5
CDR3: CASSQEGAGPWETQYF
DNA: TGCGCCAGCAGCCAAGAGGGAGCGGGGCCGTGGGAGACCCAGTACTTC

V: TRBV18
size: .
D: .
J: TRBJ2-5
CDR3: CASSPTWGPQETQYF
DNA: TGTGCCAGCTCACCTACTTGGGGGCCCCAAGAGACCCAGTACTTC

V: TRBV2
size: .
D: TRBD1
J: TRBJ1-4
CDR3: CASSEATGANEKLFF
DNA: TGTGCCAGCAGTGAAGCGACAGGGGCGAATGAAAAACTGTTTTTT

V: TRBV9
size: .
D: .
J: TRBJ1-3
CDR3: CASGTISGNTIYF
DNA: TGTGCCAGCGGGACAATCTCTGGAAACACCATATATTTT